Listed below are T cell receptor beta chains from one sample, sequenced in a study of cytomegalovirus exposure and HLA in healthy donors. Measured with immunoSEQ multiplex PCR; TCRdb has only the in-frame clones, and not every one. The sample has around 55,000 clones, more than 80% seen once. Material for sequencing was PBMCs. The source is a man aged 18 to 30 in good health and CMV-seronegative. The CDR3 runs from the conserved cysteine through the conserved F or W. Fields, in order: D gene, clone size, V gene, J gene, CDR3 protein, CDR3 DNA. The D gene is left open where the match is weak. Size is omitted from some rows. Given values are once, few, many or a class for expanded clones.

TRBD1	NA	TRBV9	TRBJ2-7	CASSVATGEYYEQYF	TGTGCCAGCAGCGTCGCCACAGGGGAGTACTACGAGCAGTACTTC
TRBD2	NA	TRBV28	TRBJ2-1	CASSIAGTRGGNEQFF	TGTGCCAGCAGCATAGCCGGGACTAGGGGCGGCAATGAGCAGTTCTTC
NA	NA	TRBV28	TRBJ2-1	CASSPGFGSYNEQFF	TGTGCCAGCAGTCCAGGGTTTGGGTCCTACAATGAGCAGTTCTTC
TRBD1	NA	TRBV18	TRBJ2-7	CASSPQGTGLYEQYF	TGTGCCAGCTCACCACAAGGGACAGGTCTCTACGAGCAGTACTTC
NA	NA	TRBV29-1	TRBJ1-2	CSVEDGGQRGYTF	TGCAGCGTTGAAGATGGGGGACAACGGGGCTACACCTTC
TRBD1	NA	TRBV28	TRBJ1-4	CASSSQGAGDEKLFF	TGTGCCAGCAGTTCGCAGGGGGCAGGAGACGAAAAACTGTTTTTT
NA	NA	TRBV28	TRBJ2-5	CASSFPGGETQYF	TGTGCCAGCAGTTTTCCCGGTGGAGAGACCCAGTACTTC
TRBD2	NA	TRBV4-1	TRBJ2-3	CASSQVVLGLAGPDTQYF	TGCGCCAGCAGCCAAGTGGTGTTGGGACTAGCGGGACCAGATACGCAGTATTTT
TRBD2	NA	TRBV2	TRBJ2-3	CASLPAGVFDTQYF	TGTGCCAGCCTTCCAGCGGGAGTTTTCGATACGCAGTATTTT
TRBD2	NA	TRBV19	TRBJ2-1	CASSIDPGLAGGNEQFF	TGTGCCAGTAGTATAGACCCGGGACTAGCGGGAGGAAATGAGCAGTTCTTC
TRBD1	NA	TRBV19	TRBJ2-7	CASSWELTGTYEQYF	TGTGCCAGTAGTTGGGAATTGACAGGGACCTACGAGCAGTACTTC
NA	NA	TRBV25-1	TRBJ2-2	CASHLGTGELFF	TGTGCCAGCCATCTAGGCACCGGGGAGCTGTTTTTT
NA	NA	TRBV4-1	TRBJ2-3	CASSPTIQRGTDTQYF	TGCGCCAGCAGCCCTACTATTCAGCGGGGCACAGATACGCAGTATTTT
NA	NA	TRBV13	TRBJ2-7	CASSRSSYEQYF	TGTGCCAGCAGCCGGAGCTCCTACGAGCAGTACTTC
TRBD2	NA	TRBV27	TRBJ2-7	CASRPGLAGTYEQYF	TGTGCCAGCAGACCGGGACTAGCGGGGACCTACGAGCAGTACTTC
TRBD2	NA	TRBV27	TRBJ2-1	CASKREGLRNEQFF	TGTGCCAGCAAGCGGGAGGGCCTCCGCAATGAGCAGTTCTTC
NA	NA	TRBV19	TRBJ1-3	CASRAYSGNTIYF	TGTGCCAGTCGAGCCTACTCTGGAAACACCATATATTTT
NA	once	TRBV6-1	TRBJ2-2	CASSTRSGTGELFF	TGTGCCAGCAGTACGCGGAGTGGCACCGGGGAGCTGTTTTTT
NA	NA	TRBV27	TRBJ1-2	CASSLRGLPFRGYTF	TGTGCCAGCAGTTTAAGGGGTCTCCCTTTTCGGGGCTACACCTTC
TRBD1	NA	TRBV5-6	TRBJ1-2	CASSWDRAPSGYTF	TGTGCCAGCAGCTGGGACAGGGCGCCTTCTGGCTACACCTTC
TRBD1	NA	TRBV27	TRBJ1-4	CASSKGGGTGEEKLFF	TGTGCCAGCAGTAAGGGGGGCGGGACAGGGGAAGAAAAACTGTTTTTT
NA	NA	TRBV6-6	TRBJ1-2	CASSPGSYGYTF	TGTGCCAGCAGCCCTGGCAGCTATGGCTACACCTTC
TRBD1	NA	TRBV28	TRBJ1-5	CASSLIGGTGVNQPQHF	TGTGCCAGCAGTTTAATTGGGGGGACAGGAGTCAATCAGCCCCAGCATTTT
NA	NA	TRBV27	TRBJ1-5	CASSLRVQEPQHF	TGTGCCAGCAGTTTGCGGGTTCAAGAGCCCCAGCATTTT
TRBD1	NA	TRBV5-4	TRBJ1-3	CASSPGQGAGNTIYF	TGTGCCAGCAGCCCCGGACAGGGAGCTGGAAACACCATATATTTT
NA	NA	TRBV5-3	TRBJ2-2	CARSRPPGQGRGRANTGELFF	TGTGCCAGAAGCCGTCCTCCGGGACAGGGGCGCGGGAGGGCCAACACCGGGGAGCTGTTTTTT
NA	NA	TRBV28	TRBJ2-6	CASRAGRPNSGANVLTF	TGTGCCAGCAGAGCAGGGCGGCCTAACTCTGGGGCCAACGTCCTGACTTTC
NA	NA	TRBV5-1	TRBJ2-1	CASSFEGVGVYNEQFF	TGCGCCAGCAGCTTCGAGGGGGTAGGGGTTTACAATGAGCAGTTCTTC
NA	NA	TRBV11-2	TRBJ2-1	CASSLARDEQFF	TGTGCCAGCAGCTTAGCGCGGGATGAGCAGTTCTTC
NA	NA	TRBV28	TRBJ1-3	CASSPGSSGNTIYF	TGTGCCAGCAGCCCCGGGTCGTCTGGAAACACCATATATTTT
TRBD2	NA	TRBV5-4	TRBJ2-7	CASSLAGTGLSVHEQYF	TGTGCCAGCAGCTTGGCCGGGACGGGACTATCAGTCCACGAGCAGTACTTC
TRBD1	NA	TRBV6-6	TRBJ2-4	CASSYYRGDIQYF	TGTGCCAGCAGTTATTACAGGGGGGACATTCAGTACTTC
NA	NA	TRBV7-2	TRBJ2-6	CASSLRSGANVLTF	TGTGCCAGCAGCTTACGTTCTGGGGCCAACGTCCTGACTTTC
TRBD2	NA	TRBV6-5	TRBJ2-1	CASTITSGRHNEQFF	TGTGCCAGCACTATCACTAGCGGGAGGCACAATGAGCAGTTCTTC
TRBD1	NA	TRBV5-6	TRBJ1-1	CASRWDRGLVNTEAFF	TGTGCCAGCAGATGGGACAGGGGGCTCGTGAACACTGAAGCTTTCTTT
TRBD2	once	TRBV9	TRBJ2-1	CASSVGPRQGLAKNNEQFF	TGTGCCAGCAGCGTCGGTCCTAGACAGGGACTAGCGAAAAACAATGAGCAGTTCTTC
TRBD2	NA	TRBV28	TRBJ2-7	CASRRLAGGYEQYF	TGTGCCAGCAGGAGGCTAGCGGGAGGGTACGAGCAGTACTTC
NA	NA	TRBV5-1	TRBJ1-1	CASSRREFGNTEAFF	TGCGCCAGCAGCAGAAGGGAGTTTGGGAACACTGAAGCTTTCTTT
NA	NA	TRBV29-1	TRBJ2-2	CSVESGVNTGELFF	TGCAGCGTTGAATCGGGGGTGAACACCGGGGAGCTGTTTTTT
NA	NA	TRBV5-4	TRBJ1-2	CASSPATSFNYGYTF	TGTGCCAGCAGCCCCGCTACCTCCTTTAACTATGGCTACACCTTC
NA	NA	TRBV15	TRBJ1-1	CATSRDLVNTEAFF	TGTGCCACCAGCAGAGATCTAGTAAACACTGAAGCTTTCTTT
NA	few	TRBV6-1	TRBJ2-7	CANKSGHYEQYF	TGTGCCAACAAGAGCGGGCACTACGAGCAGTACTTC
TRBD1	once	TRBV10-2	TRBJ2-1	CASSPGRGLGEQFF	TGCGCCAGCAGCCCCGGTAGGGGGCTTGGTGAGCAGTTCTTC
NA	NA	TRBV30	TRBJ2-6	CAWTLGGANVLTF	TGTGCCTGGACCCTAGGTGGGGCCAACGTCCTGACTTTC
NA	NA	TRBV28	TRBJ1-3	CASSYGNTIYF	TGTGCCAGCAGCTACGGAAACACCATATATTTT
NA	NA	TRBV18	TRBJ2-5	CASSRDGRIGETQYF	TGTGCCAGCTCCCGTGATGGGCGTATTGGAGAGACCCAGTACTTC
TRBD1	NA	TRBV19	TRBJ1-5	CASSRGGQVGSNQPQHF	TGTGCCAGCTCGCGGGGTGGACAGGTCGGTAGCAATCAGCCCCAGCATTTT
NA	NA	TRBV18	TRBJ2-5	CASSPRQAGETQYF	TGTGCCAGCTCACCCCGACAGGCCGGGGAGACCCAGTACTTC
NA	NA	TRBV28	TRBJ2-3	CASSLNTGSTDTQYF	TGTGCCAGCAGTTTAAATACAGGAAGCACAGATACGCAGTATTTT
NA	NA	TRBV15	TRBJ1-3	CATSFGTTGNTIYF	TGTGCCACCAGCTTCGGGACTACTGGAAACACCATATATTTT
NA	once	TRBV27	TRBJ1-1	CASSSIDRTEAFF	TGTGCCAGCAGTTCGATAGATCGTACTGAAGCTTTCTTT
NA	NA	TRBV27	TRBJ1-2	CASSLSWSYGYTF	TGTGCCAGCAGTTTATCGTGGAGCTATGGCTACACCTTC
TRBD1	NA	TRBV5-1	TRBJ1-1	CASSWTGTNTEAFF	TGCGCCAGCAGCTGGACAGGAACGAACACTGAAGCTTTCTTT
NA	NA	TRBV19	TRBJ2-2	CASLGGADTGELFF	TGTGCCAGTTTGGGGGGTGCGGACACCGGGGAGCTGTTTTTT
NA	NA	TRBV9	TRBJ1-1	CASSEEVNTEAFF	TGTGCCAGCAGCGAAGAGGTGAACACTGAAGCTTTCTTT
NA	once	TRBV11-2	TRBJ1-2	CASSFQGNYGYTF	TGTGCCAGCAGCTTCCAGGGGAACTATGGCTACACCTTC
NA	NA	TRBV25-1	TRBJ1-2	CASSGQDYGYTF	TGTGCCAGCAGTGGACAGGACTATGGCTACACCTTC
TRBD1	NA	TRBV7-9	TRBJ2-7	CASSPGQAIYEQYF	TGTGCCAGCAGCCCGGGACAGGCGATATACGAGCAGTACTTC
NA	NA	TRBV6-5	TRBJ1-5	CASRQSFNQPQHF	TGTGCCAGCAGGCAGTCTTTCAATCAGCCCCAGCATTTT
NA	NA	TRBV7-9	TRBJ1-4	CASSSTGSREKLFF	TGTGCCAGCAGCTCAACAGGGTCTCGGGAAAAACTGTTTTTT